Sequencing of this T cell receptor (beta chain) was carried out in a study of cytomegalovirus exposure and HLA in healthy donors. Study-level results: Overall, 164 TCR beta chains were annotated as cytomegalovirus-associated. Researchers reported that a few CMV-associated chains were confirmed in vitro as CMV antigen-specific.

This CDR3 spans 14 amino acids. Germline CDR1 reads MNHNS; CDR2 reads SASEGT. The junction had 5 bases not matched to a gene; V was cut back by 6 bases and J by 3 bases. Details on this clone: The antigen is not known.

Sequencing used immunoSEQ multiplex PCR; TCRdb keeps in-frame clones, though not all of them. The profile covers roughly 220,000 clones, with over 80% appearing a single time and about 14% taken by the ten largest. This chain connects TRBV6-1 to TRBJ1-5, with 7 bases fitting TRBD1. The sequenced sample consisted of PBMCs. The receptor comes from a woman aged 25 to 39 in good health and CMV-seropositive. The CDR3 DNA reads TGTGCCAGCAGCATGACAGGGAACAATCAGCCCCAGCATTTT. This encodes CASSMTGNNQPQHF.